This T cell receptor beta chain was identified during a study of blood T cell repertoires in COVID-19. The wider study: In each case, the material was cDNA or gDNA derived from T cells, B-cell-depleted T cells, or PBMCs.

Generated by immunoSEQ multiplex PCR, the TCRdb table keeps only in-frame clones and is missing some. The table lists roughly 87,000 clones, roughly 86% of them singletons. CDR1 is MNHNY, CDR2 SVGAGI, per germline (reference sequence). The CDR3 is 10 amino acids. Trimming took off 8 bases at V and 5 bases at J, with 6 bases between the two ends. The sample consisted of peripheral blood. The chain joins TRBV6-6 to TRBJ1-2; no firm D call. The sequence was obtained from a man in his fifties with active COVID-19. The CDR3, as DNA: TGTGCCAGCGGGAGTTATGGCTACACCTTC. Translating gives CASGSYGYTF.